A selection of T cell receptor beta chains follows, all from one sample in a study of T cells after yellow fever vaccination. One entry per CDR3 protein results from TCRdb running MiXCR on the 5' RACE reads. The sample yields about 400,000 distinct CDR3 sequences, more than 5.5% seen once. Sequencing was performed on PBMCs, taken 5 days after the yellow fever booster vaccination. Receptors were obtained from a man younger than 40 who received the YFV17D yellow fever vaccine. CDR3s include the opening cysteine and the closing phenylalanine or tryptophan. Each record gives: V gene, clone size, D gene, J gene, CDR3 DNA, CDR3 protein. A D gene is named only where the DNA matches it firmly. Expanded clones get a size class; other rows say once, few or many, or leave the size out.

V: TRBV4-3; size: -; D: TRBD2; J: TRBJ2-7; DNA: TGCGCCAGCAGCCAAGGGTCAGCGGGAGGCTACGAGCAGTACTTC; CDR3: CASSQGSAGGYEQYF
V: TRBV12-3/TRBV12-4; size: few; D: -; J: TRBJ2-6; DNA: TGTGCCAGCAGTCCCCCCCCGGCAGGTGGGCGGGCCAACGTCCTGACTTTC; CDR3: CASSPPPAGGRANVLTF
V: TRBV12-3/TRBV12-4; size: few; D: -; J: TRBJ2-6; DNA: TGTGCCAGCAGTCTGGGGCGGTGGGAGGCCAACGTCCTGACTTTC; CDR3: CASSLGRWEANVLTF
V: TRBV12-3/TRBV12-4; size: few; D: TRBD2; J: TRBJ2-7; DNA: TGTGCCAGCAGGTCAGCGGGGGAGTCCTACGAGCAGTACTTC; CDR3: CASRSAGESYEQYF
V: TRBV7-2; size: -; D: -; J: TRBJ2-7; DNA: TGTGCCAGCAGCCACCGAAAGTCCGCCTACGAGCAGTACTTC; CDR3: CASSHRKSAYEQYF
V: TRBV7-9; size: -; D: TRBD1; J: TRBJ2-1; DNA: TGTGCCAGCAGCTTAGTCAGGGGGCGAGATCCCTACAATGAGCAGTTCTTC; CDR3: CASSLVRGRDPYNEQFF
V: TRBV4-3; size: -; D: -; J: TRBJ2-3; DNA: TGCGCCAGCAGCCAAGATGGGGCCCATACAGATACGCAGTATTTT; CDR3: CASSQDGAHTDTQYF
V: TRBV28; size: many; D: TRBD1; J: TRBJ2-2; DNA: TGTGCCAGCAGCAGGACAGGGACTTACACCGGGGAGCTGTTTTTT; CDR3: CASSRTGTYTGELFF
V: TRBV5-6; size: many; D: -; J: TRBJ2-5; DNA: TGTGCCAGCAGCTCTGGACTAAACCTAGAGACCCAGTACTTC; CDR3: CASSSGLNLETQYF
V: TRBV28; size: many; D: -; J: TRBJ1-2; DNA: TGTGCCAGCAAGGGGGGCACTGGCTATGGCTACACCTTC; CDR3: CASKGGTGYGYTF
V: TRBV28; size: many; D: TRBD1; J: TRBJ2-7; DNA: TGTGCCAGCAGGGGGACAGTACTAGAGCAGTACTTC; CDR3: CASRGTVLEQYF
V: TRBV3-1; size: -; D: TRBD1; J: TRBJ2-4; DNA: TGTGCCAGCAGCCATATGACAGGGGGAGAAATTCAGTACTTC; CDR3: CASSHMTGGEIQYF
V: TRBV28; size: many; D: -; J: TRBJ2-5; DNA: TGTGCCAGCACCCCCCCGGCAGTCCAAGAGACCCAGTACTTC; CDR3: CASTPPAVQETQYF
V: TRBV4-3; size: -; D: -; J: TRBJ1-4; DNA: TGCGCCAGCAGCCCGGGTCAGGGCCCGCTGGGGGAAAAACTGTTTTTT; CDR3: CASSPGQGPLGEKLFF
V: TRBV12-3/TRBV12-4; size: -; D: TRBD2; J: TRBJ2-5; DNA: TGTGCCTGCAGCGAAGGGACTATCTGGGATTGGGGTCAAGAGACCCAGTACTTC; CDR3: CACSEGTIWDWGQETQYF
V: TRBV20-1; size: few; D: TRBD1; J: TRBJ2-5; DNA: TGCAGTGCTAGAGTTACTCCGGGACAGGAGGGCCAAGAGACCCAGTACTTC; CDR3: CSARVTPGQEGQETQYF
V: TRBV7-3; size: few; D: TRBD2; J: TRBJ2-5; DNA: TGTGCCAGCAGCCATACCGGGACTAGCGGGAAGTATGTGACCCAGTACTTC; CDR3: CASSHTGTSGKYVTQYF
V: TRBV7-2; size: few; D: TRBD2; J: TRBJ2-3; DNA: TGTGCCAGCAGCCAGACTAGCGGAGCTCCCACAGATACGCAGTATTTT; CDR3: CASSQTSGAPTDTQYF
V: TRBV5-1; size: many; D: -; J: TRBJ1-5; DNA: TGCGCCAGCAGCTTAGGGGGTCGGGGCGATCAGCCCCAGCATTTT; CDR3: CASSLGGRGDQPQHF
V: TRBV5-1; size: few; D: TRBD1; J: TRBJ2-5; DNA: TGCGCCAGCAGCCTACAGGGGCTTGAAGAGACCCAGTACTTC; CDR3: CASSLQGLEETQYF
V: TRBV10-3; size: -; D: -; J: TRBJ2-7; DNA: TGTGCCACCACCGAGGCGGCCCACGGAGTGGAGCAGTACTTC; CDR3: CATTEAAHGVEQYF
V: TRBV12-3/TRBV12-4; size: many; D: -; J: TRBJ2-1; DNA: TGTGCCAGCAGTCCGCCCGGGCAAAACAATGAGCAGTTCTTC; CDR3: CASSPPGQNNEQFF
V: TRBV7-2; size: few; D: TRBD2; J: TRBJ2-1; DNA: TGTGCCAGCAGCTCCTGGGGGGACTACAGCCTCTTC; CDR3: CASSSWGDYSLF
V: TRBV20-1; size: -; D: -; J: TRBJ2-1; DNA: TGCAGTGCTAGAGTGACTAGTCCTAATGAGCAGTTCTTC; CDR3: CSARVTSPNEQFF
V: TRBV10-3; size: many; D: -; J: TRBJ2-7; DNA: TGTGCCATCAGTGAGCTTATTATGCGGTCCTACGAGCAGTACTTC; CDR3: CAISELIMRSYEQYF
V: TRBV18; size: few; D: TRBD2; J: TRBJ2-1; DNA: TGTGCCAGCTCACCCAGCTCGGGACTAGCGGGAGAGAATGAGCAGTTCTTC; CDR3: CASSPSSGLAGENEQFF
V: TRBV4-2; size: -; D: TRBD1; J: TRBJ1-4; DNA: TGTGCCAGCAGCCAATGGACAGGGAATGAAAAACTGTTTTTT; CDR3: CASSQWTGNEKLFF
V: TRBV7-2; size: -; D: -; J: TRBJ1-1; DNA: TGTGCCAGCAGCCGAACTAGTACGACAGGAAGCACTGAAGCTTTCTTT; CDR3: CASSRTSTTGSTEAFF
V: TRBV5-1; size: few; D: TRBD1; J: TRBJ1-2; DNA: TGCGCCAGCACCAGGGGGTCAGAAAACTATGGCTACACCTTC; CDR3: CASTRGSENYGYTF
V: TRBV12-3/TRBV12-4; size: many; D: TRBD2; J: TRBJ2-1; DNA: TGTGCCCTCGGGGGGGAGGCTAGCGGGTACAATGAGCAGTTCTTC; CDR3: CALGGEASGYNEQFF
V: TRBV7-2; size: -; D: TRBD2; J: TRBJ2-7; DNA: TGTGCCAGCAGCTTGGGGCGGGAGGAATACGAGCAGTACTTC; CDR3: CASSLGREEYEQYF
V: TRBV12-3/TRBV12-4; size: many; D: -; J: TRBJ2-2; DNA: TGTGCCAGCAGGCGCGCTAACACCGGGGAGCTGTTTTTT; CDR3: CASRRANTGELFF
V: TRBV7-8; size: -; D: -; J: TRBJ2-5; DNA: TGTGCCAGCAGCTTTGGGGTCTCCCCCCAAGAGACCCAGTACTTC; CDR3: CASSFGVSPQETQYF
V: TRBV3-1; size: -; D: -; J: TRBJ2-5; DNA: TGTGCCAGCAGCCAACTAGAGGAGACCCAGTACTTC; CDR3: CASSQLEETQYF
V: TRBV7-7; size: -; D: -; J: TRBJ2-5; DNA: TGTGCTAGCAGCCCCACTAGGGGGGAGACCCAGTACTTC; CDR3: CASSPTRGETQYF
V: TRBV4-2; size: -; D: TRBD2; J: TRBJ2-7; DNA: TGTGCCAGCAGCCAAGATGAAGCGGGAGGTTACGAGCAGTACTTC; CDR3: CASSQDEAGGYEQYF
V: TRBV6-1; size: many; D: TRBD1; J: TRBJ1-2; DNA: TGTGCCAGCAGACAATCCCGACAGGGGACCTATGGCTACACCTTC; CDR3: CASRQSRQGTYGYTF
V: TRBV14; size: few; D: TRBD1; J: TRBJ2-2; DNA: TGTGCCAGCAGCCAACTTCCCGGGACAGGGGGCTGGACCGGGGAGCTGTTTTTT; CDR3: CASSQLPGTGGWTGELFF
V: TRBV29-1; size: many; D: -; J: TRBJ2-3; DNA: TGCAGCGTTGCCCCCTTTTCTAGCGCCTACACAGATACGCAGTATTTT; CDR3: CSVAPFSSAYTDTQYF
V: TRBV3-1; size: many; D: TRBD2; J: TRBJ2-7; DNA: TGTGCCAGCAGCCAAGATTTGACTAGCGGGAGGAACTACGAGCAGTACTTC; CDR3: CASSQDLTSGRNYEQYF
V: TRBV3-1; size: many; D: -; J: TRBJ2-7; DNA: TGTGCCAGCAGCCAAGATTATCGTGGCAACGAGCAGTACTTC; CDR3: CASSQDYRGNEQYF
V: TRBV5-6; size: -; D: -; J: TRBJ2-2; DNA: TGTGCCAGCAGCCCAGGACTATCCAACACCGGGGAGCTGTTTTTT; CDR3: CASSPGLSNTGELFF
V: TRBV6-1; size: -; D: TRBD1; J: TRBJ1-5; DNA: TGTGCCAGTCGGACAGGCAGTCTTAATCAGCCCCAGCATTTT; CDR3: CASRTGSLNQPQHF
V: TRBV20-1; size: -; D: TRBD2; J: TRBJ2-1; DNA: TGCAGTGCCCCGGATGGGACTAGCCCCCTCAATGAGCAGTTCTTC; CDR3: CSAPDGTSPLNEQFF
V: TRBV19; size: few; D: -; J: TRBJ2-2; DNA: TGTGCCAGTACTACGGACTGGGGGAACACCGGGGAGCTGTTTTTT; CDR3: CASTTDWGNTGELFF
V: TRBV7-7; size: -; D: -; J: TRBJ2-3; DNA: TGTGCTAGCAGCTTAGATCAGAGCACAGATACGCAGTATTTT; CDR3: CASSLDQSTDTQYF
V: TRBV11-2; size: few; D: -; J: TRBJ2-7; DNA: TGTGCCAGCAGGTCCCCACGTGGGGGCAACTACGAGCAGTACTTC; CDR3: CASRSPRGGNYEQYF
V: TRBV20-1; size: few; D: -; J: TRBJ2-7; DNA: TGCAGTGCTCCCCCTAGGGAATCCTACGAGCAGTACTTC; CDR3: CSAPPRESYEQYF
V: TRBV4-3; size: -; D: -; J: TRBJ1-2; DNA: TGCGCCAGCAGTCCGGGCCCCAACGTCTATGGCTACACCTTC; CDR3: CASSPGPNVYGYTF
V: TRBV28; size: many; D: TRBD2; J: TRBJ2-1; DNA: TGTGCCAGCAGTCTCCTCTCACTAGCGGGCGCTTACAATGAGCAGTTCTTC; CDR3: CASSLLSLAGAYNEQFF
V: TRBV20-1; size: few; D: -; J: TRBJ2-7; DNA: TGCAGTGCAACCGCGCTGGCCTCCGAGCAGTACTTC; CDR3: CSATALASEQYF
V: TRBV2; size: many; D: -; J: TRBJ2-3; DNA: TGTGCCAGCAGTGATAGGAGCCGAACAGATACGCAGTATTTT; CDR3: CASSDRSRTDTQYF
V: TRBV9; size: -; D: TRBD1; J: TRBJ1-4; DNA: TGTGCCAGCAGCGCCGGGACAGGGGTTGAAAAACTGTTTTTT; CDR3: CASSAGTGVEKLFF
V: TRBV7-2; size: -; D: TRBD1; J: TRBJ2-1; DNA: TGTGCCAGCAGCCTACAGGGGAGTGAGCAGTTCTTC; CDR3: CASSLQGSEQFF
V: TRBV29-1; size: few; D: -; J: TRBJ2-7; DNA: TGCAGCTTCCGGGACCTGAGGGAGCAGTACTTC; CDR3: CSFRDLREQYF
V: TRBV5-6; size: many; D: TRBD2; J: TRBJ2-3; DNA: TGTGCCAGCAGCTCCACCGGGGGGGCCAGGGAGGTGGCAGATACGCAGTATTTT; CDR3: CASSSTGGAREVADTQYF
V: TRBV10-3; size: many; D: -; J: TRBJ2-3; DNA: TGTGCCATCAGTGAGCTTGACGAGGGAGGACACACAGATACGCAGTATTTT; CDR3: CAISELDEGGHTDTQYF
V: TRBV6-5; size: many; D: -; J: TRBJ2-3; DNA: TGTGCCAGCAGTTCCCACTCTGGGGAGAACACAGATACGCAGTATTTT; CDR3: CASSSHSGENTDTQYF